This T cell receptor beta chain stems from a study of cytomegalovirus exposure and HLA in healthy donors. About the research overall: Membership in the Caucasian-associated ancestry cluster was found for around four fifths of approximately 430 genotyped donors.

Trimming cost V 1 base and J 1 base, with 10 bases left between them. Germline V gene data show CDR1 as LGHNT and CDR2 as FRNRAP. The CDR3 is made up of 15 amino acids. This clone was counted a few times. The PCR was carried out with 60 Vbeta primers and 13 Jbeta primers. Profiling relied on immunoSEQ multiplex PCR, and the TCRdb table lists in-frame clones only, not all of them. The sample records 220,000 or so clones, more than 65% being singletons. This TCR was sampled from a woman younger than 45 in good health and CMV-seronegative. V and J are TRBV12-5 and TRBJ1-1; D call uncertain. What was sequenced was PBMCs. The CDR3 loop reads CASGLGPGWNTEAFF. Written as DNA, the CDR3 is TGTGCTAGTGGTTTGGGTCCGGGATGGAACACTGAAGCTTTCTTT. The full variable domain, in which reference TRBV12-5 and TRBJ1-1 provide the parts outside the CDR3, is DARVTQTPRHKVTEMGQEVTMRCQPILGHNTVFWYRQTMMQGLELLAYFRNRAPLDDSGMPKDRFSAEMPDATLATLKIQPSEPRDSAVYFCASGLGPGWNTEAFFGQGTRLTVV.